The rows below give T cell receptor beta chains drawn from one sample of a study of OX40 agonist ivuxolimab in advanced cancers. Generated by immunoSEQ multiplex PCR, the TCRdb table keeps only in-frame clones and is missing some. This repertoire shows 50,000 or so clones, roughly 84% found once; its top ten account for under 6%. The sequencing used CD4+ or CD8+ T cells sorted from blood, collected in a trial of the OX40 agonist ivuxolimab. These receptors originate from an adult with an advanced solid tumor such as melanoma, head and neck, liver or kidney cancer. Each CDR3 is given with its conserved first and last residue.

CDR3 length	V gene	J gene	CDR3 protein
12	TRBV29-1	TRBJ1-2	CSGHDRGYGYTF
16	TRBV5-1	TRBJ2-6	CASSLGQHSGANVLTF
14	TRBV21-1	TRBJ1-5	CASSQNDSNQPQHF
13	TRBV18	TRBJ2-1	CASSGSRSNEQFF
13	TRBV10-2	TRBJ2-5	CASSESGPETQYF
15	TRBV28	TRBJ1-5	CASSFREGGGQPQHF
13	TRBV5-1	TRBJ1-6	CASRTGGNSPLHF
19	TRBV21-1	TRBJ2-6	CASSKVGQGVNSGANVLTF
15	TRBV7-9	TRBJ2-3	CASTPWGGHSDTQYF
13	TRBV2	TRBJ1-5	CASSPIGDQPQHF
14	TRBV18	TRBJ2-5	CASSPPGIGETQYF
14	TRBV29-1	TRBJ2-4	CSVDPGGGLNIQYF
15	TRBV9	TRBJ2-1	CASTTGTGNYNEQFF
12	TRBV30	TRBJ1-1	CAWNTGRTEAFF
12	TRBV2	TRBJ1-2	CASSGGGGGYTF
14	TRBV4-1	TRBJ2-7	CASSQGQGSYEQYF
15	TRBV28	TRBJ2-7	CASSLVDSFSYEQYF
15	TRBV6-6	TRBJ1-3	CASSQTGSTGNTIYF
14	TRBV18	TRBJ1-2	CASSPSLTDYGYTF
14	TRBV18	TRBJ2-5	CASSRSGGQETQYF
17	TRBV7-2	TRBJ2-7	CASSWGRLRDRADEQYF
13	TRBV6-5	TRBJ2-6	CASRTTGANVLTF
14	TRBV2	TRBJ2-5	CASRSAGSQETQYF
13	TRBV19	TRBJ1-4	CASSPGGREKLFF
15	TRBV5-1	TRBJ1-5	CASSLGPLGNQPQHF
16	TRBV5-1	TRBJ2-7	CASSLAGGLAAGEQYF
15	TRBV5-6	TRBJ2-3	CASSKLGRDTDTQYF
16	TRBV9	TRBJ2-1	CASSVGVAARYNEQFF
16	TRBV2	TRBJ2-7	CASSEGRDRGSGEQYF
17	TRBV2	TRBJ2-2	CASNRGRGRSNTGELFF
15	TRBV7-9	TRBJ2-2	CASSPGTGVTGELFF
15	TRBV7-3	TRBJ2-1	CASSLNDRTYNEQFF
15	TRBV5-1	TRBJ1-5	CASSLGDSLNQPQHF
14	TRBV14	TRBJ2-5	CASSQEYGAVAQYF
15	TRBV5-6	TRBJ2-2	CASSLGQGVTGELFF
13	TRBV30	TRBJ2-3	CAWRRGVADTQYF
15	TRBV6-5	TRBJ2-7	CASSYSTHQGHEQYF
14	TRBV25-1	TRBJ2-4	CASSETNAKNIQYF
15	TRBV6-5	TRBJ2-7	CASSRPSDGRGEQYF
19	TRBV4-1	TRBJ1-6	CASSPLLFGFSSYNSPLHF
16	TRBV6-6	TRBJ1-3	CASSYSGQGAGNTIYF